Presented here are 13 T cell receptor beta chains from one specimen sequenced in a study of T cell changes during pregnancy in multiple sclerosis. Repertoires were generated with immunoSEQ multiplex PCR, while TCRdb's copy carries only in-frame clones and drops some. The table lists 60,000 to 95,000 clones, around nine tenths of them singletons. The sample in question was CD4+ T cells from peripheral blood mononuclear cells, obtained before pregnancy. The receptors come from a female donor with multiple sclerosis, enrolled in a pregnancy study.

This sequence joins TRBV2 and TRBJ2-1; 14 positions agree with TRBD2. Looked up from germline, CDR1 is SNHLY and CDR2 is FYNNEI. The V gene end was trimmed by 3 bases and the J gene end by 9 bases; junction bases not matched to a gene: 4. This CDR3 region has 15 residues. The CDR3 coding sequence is TGTGCCAGCAGTGAGATCGGACTAGCGGGAGGTGAGCAGTTCTTC. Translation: CASSEIGLAGGEQFF.

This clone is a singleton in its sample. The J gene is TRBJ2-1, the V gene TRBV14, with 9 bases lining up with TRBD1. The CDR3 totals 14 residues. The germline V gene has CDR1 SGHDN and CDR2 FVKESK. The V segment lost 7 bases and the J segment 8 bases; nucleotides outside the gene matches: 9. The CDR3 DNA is TGTGCCAGCAACTTCCGGGACAGGGCCGATGAGCAGTTCTTC. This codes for CASNFRDRADEQFF.

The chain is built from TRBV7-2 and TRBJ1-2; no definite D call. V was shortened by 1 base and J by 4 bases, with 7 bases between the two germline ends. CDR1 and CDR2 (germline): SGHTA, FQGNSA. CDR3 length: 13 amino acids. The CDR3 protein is CASSLGRSYGYTF. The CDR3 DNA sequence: TGTGCCAGCAGCTTAGGGAGGAGCTATGGCTACACCTTC. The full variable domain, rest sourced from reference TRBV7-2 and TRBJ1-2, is GAGVSQSPSNKVTEKGKDVELRCDPISGHTALYWYRQSLGQGLEFLIYFQGNSAPDKSGLPSDRFSAERTGGSVSTLTIQRTQQEDSAVYLCASSLGRSYGYTFGSGTRLTVV.

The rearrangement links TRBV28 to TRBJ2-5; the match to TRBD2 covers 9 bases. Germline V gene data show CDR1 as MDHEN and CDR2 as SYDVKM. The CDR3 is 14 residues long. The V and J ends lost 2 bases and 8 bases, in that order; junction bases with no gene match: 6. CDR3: CASSLRREGLTQYF. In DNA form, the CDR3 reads TGTGCCAGCAGTTTACGGCGGGAGGGCCTTACCCAGTACTTC.

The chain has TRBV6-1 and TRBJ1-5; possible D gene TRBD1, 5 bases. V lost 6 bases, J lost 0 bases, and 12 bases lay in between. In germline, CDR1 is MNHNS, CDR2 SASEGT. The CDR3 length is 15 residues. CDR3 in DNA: TGTGCCAGCAGACGGGGAGGGGCTAGCAATCAGCCCCAGCATTTT. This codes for CASRRGGASNQPQHF.

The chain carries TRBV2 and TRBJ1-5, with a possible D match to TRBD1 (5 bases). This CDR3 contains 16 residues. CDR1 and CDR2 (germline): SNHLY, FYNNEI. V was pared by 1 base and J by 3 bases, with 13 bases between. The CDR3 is CASSEGGRRFNQPQHF. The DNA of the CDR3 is TGTGCCAGCAGTGAAGGGGGCCGGCGATTCAATCAGCCCCAGCATTTT. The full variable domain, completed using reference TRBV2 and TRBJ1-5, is EPEVTQTPSHQVTQMGQEVILRCVPISNHLYFYWYRQILGQKVEFLVSFYNNEISEKSEIFDDQFSVERPDGSNFTLKIRSTKLEDSAMYFCASSEGGRRFNQPQHFGDGTRLSIL.

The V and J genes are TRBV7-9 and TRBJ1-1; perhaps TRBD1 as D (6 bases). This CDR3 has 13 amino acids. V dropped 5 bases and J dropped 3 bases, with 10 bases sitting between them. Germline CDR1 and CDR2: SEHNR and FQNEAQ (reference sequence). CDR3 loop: CASSAQGDTEAFF. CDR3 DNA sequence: TGTGCCAGCAGCGCACAGGGAGACACTGAAGCTTTCTTT.

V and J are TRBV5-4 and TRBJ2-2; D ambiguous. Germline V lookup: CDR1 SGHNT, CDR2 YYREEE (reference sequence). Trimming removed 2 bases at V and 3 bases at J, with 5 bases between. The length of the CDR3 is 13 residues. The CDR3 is CASSFRDTGELFF. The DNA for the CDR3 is TGTGCCAGCAGCTTTAGAGACACCGGGGAGCTGTTTTTT.

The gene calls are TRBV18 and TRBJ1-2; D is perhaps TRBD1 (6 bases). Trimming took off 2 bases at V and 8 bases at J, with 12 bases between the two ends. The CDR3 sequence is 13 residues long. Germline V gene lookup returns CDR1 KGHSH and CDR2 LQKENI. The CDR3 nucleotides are TGTGCCAGCTCACCATCGACAGGATACGGCTACACCTTC. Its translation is CASSPSTGYGYTF.

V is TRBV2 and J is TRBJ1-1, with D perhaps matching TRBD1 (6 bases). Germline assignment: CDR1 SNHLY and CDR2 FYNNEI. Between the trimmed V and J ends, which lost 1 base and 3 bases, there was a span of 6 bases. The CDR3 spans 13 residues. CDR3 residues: CASSEEGDTEAFF. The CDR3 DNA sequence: TGTGCCAGCAGTGAAGAGGGGGACACTGAAGCTTTCTTT.

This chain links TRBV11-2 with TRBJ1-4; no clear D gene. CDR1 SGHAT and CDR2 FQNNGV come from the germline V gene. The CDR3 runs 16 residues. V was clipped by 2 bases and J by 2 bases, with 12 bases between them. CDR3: CASSLNSPPTNEKLFF. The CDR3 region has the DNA TGTGCCAGCAGCTTAAATTCCCCTCCCACTAATGAAAAACTGTTTTTT.

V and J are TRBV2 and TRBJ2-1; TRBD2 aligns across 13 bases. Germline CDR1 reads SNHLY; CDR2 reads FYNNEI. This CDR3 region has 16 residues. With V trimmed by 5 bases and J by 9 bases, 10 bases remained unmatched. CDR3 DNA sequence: TGTGCCAGCAGTACACCGACTAGCGGGAGGTCAAGTGAGCAGTTCTTC. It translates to CASSTPTSGRSSEQFF.

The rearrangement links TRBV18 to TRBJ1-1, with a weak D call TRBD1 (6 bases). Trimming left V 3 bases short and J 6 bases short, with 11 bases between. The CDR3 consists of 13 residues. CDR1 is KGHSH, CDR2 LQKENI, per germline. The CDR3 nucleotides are TGTGCCAGCTCACCCTCCGGGGGGCCTGAAGCTTTCTTT. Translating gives CASSPSGGPEAFF.